What follows are 3 T cell receptor beta chains derived from one specimen sequenced in a study of T cell responses to AZD1222 COVID-19 vaccine. Method: immunoSEQ multiplex PCR; TCRdb's copy keeps in-frame clones and lacks some. The sample yields around 100,000 clones, roughly 90% seen once. The source material was peripheral blood, sampled on day 0 of AZD1222 vaccination. The receptors stem from an adult in good health.

The rearrangement uses TRBV4-1 and TRBJ1-2, with TRBD1 matching 7 bases. CDR3 length equals 15 residues. The trim removed 1 base at V and 4 bases at J, leaving 6 bases unmatched. Germline V gene sequence: CDR1 MGHRA, CDR2 YSYEKL. CDR3 residues: CASSQVPAGGYGYTF. CDR3 sequence (DNA): TGCGCCAGCAGCCAAGTACCGGCAGGGGGCTATGGCTACACCTTC.

The chain is built from TRBV24-1 and TRBJ2-3, with 12 bases aligning to TRBD2. Germline CDR1 KGHDR, CDR2 SFDVKD. The CDR3 has 16 residues. With V trimmed by 3 bases and J by 7 bases, 7 bases remained unmatched. Here the CDR3 reads CATSDPLAGGAHTQYF. CDR3 nucleotide sequence: TGTGCCACCAGTGATCCCCTAGCGGGAGGGGCCCATACGCAGTATTTT.

The chain has TRBV7-8 and TRBJ1-6; no definite D call. Germline values: CDR1 SGHVS, CDR2 FQNEAQ. Trimming took 1 base from V and 1 from J, leaving 5 bases between them. CDR3 length: 15 residues. CDR3 sequence (DNA): TGTGCCAGCAGCTTAGTCAGTTCCTATAATTCACCCCTCCACTTT. This sequence encodes CASSLVSSYNSPLHF.